This TCR beta chain was identified in a study of cytomegalovirus exposure and HLA in healthy donors. Broader study findings: Rarity held for most TCR sequences, but there were some public TCRs that occurred in many donors. Researchers counted 164 TCR beta chains as cytomegalovirus-associated. Specific recognition of CMV antigens was confirmed in vitro for a few chains (all CMV-associated).

Trimming took off 3 bases at V and 4 bases at J, with 9 bases between the two ends. CDR1 and CDR2 from the germline V gene are SGHAT and FQNNGV. The CDR3 loop spans 14 amino acids. The repertoire was sequenced with immunoSEQ multiplex PCR; TCRdb's copy has only in-frame clones and lacks some. The data show 150,000 or so clones, around 84% seen once. This clone was detected a few times. Its antigen is undetermined. This clonotype originated in a human donor in good health. The chain links TRBV11-2 to TRBJ2-2, with D unclear. Material for sequencing was PBMCs. The CDR3 is CASSFSVVTGELFF. The CDR3 DNA is TGTGCCAGCAGCTTCTCAGTCGTCACCGGGGAGCTGTTTTTT.